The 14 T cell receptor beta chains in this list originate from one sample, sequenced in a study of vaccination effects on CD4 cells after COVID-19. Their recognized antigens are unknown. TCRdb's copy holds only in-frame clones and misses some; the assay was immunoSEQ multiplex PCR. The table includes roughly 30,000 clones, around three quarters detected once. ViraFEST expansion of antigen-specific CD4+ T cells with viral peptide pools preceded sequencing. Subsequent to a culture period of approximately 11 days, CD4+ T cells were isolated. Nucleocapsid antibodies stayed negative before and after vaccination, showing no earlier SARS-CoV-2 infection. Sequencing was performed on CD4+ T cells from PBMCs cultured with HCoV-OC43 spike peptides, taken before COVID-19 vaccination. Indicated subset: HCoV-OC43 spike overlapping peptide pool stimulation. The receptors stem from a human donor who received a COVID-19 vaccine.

The CDR3 sequence is CASSESDTQYF. CDR3 nucleotides: TGTGCCAGCAGTGAGTCAGATACGCAGTATTTT. V gene TRBV2 combines with J gene TRBJ2-3; D gene ambiguous. V lost 3 bases and J lost 4, with 2 bases in between. Germline values: CDR1 SNHLY, CDR2 FYNNEI. The length of the CDR3 is 11 residues.

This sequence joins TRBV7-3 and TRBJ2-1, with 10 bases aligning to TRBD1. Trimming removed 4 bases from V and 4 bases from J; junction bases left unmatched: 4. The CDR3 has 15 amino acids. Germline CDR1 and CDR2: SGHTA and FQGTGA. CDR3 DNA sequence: TGTGCCAGCAGCTCGGGACAGGGGACGTACAATGAGCAGTTCTTC. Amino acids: CASSSGQGTYNEQFF.

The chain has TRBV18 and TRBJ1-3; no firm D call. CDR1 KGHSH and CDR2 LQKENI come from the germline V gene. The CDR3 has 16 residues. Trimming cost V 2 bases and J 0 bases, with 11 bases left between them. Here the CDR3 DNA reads TGTGCCAGCTCACCAATTCCCGATAGCTCTGGAAACACCATATATTTT. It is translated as CASSPIPDSSGNTIYF.

This chain's CDR3 is CASSPGTAGNIQYF. The DNA of the CDR3 is TGCGCCAGCAGCCCGGGGACAGCTGGAAACATTCAGTACTTC. J is TRBJ2-4 and V is TRBV5-1, with 7 positions matching TRBD1. The junction had 7 bases not matched to a gene; V was cut back by 4 bases and J by 6 bases. The length of the CDR3 is 14 residues. CDR1 and CDR2 from the germline V gene are SGHRS and YFSETQ.

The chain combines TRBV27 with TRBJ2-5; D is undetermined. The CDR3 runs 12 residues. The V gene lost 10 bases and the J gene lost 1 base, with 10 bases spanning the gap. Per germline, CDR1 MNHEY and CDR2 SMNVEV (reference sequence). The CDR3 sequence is CATPHPQETQYF. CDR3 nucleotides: TGTGCCACCCCACATCCCCAAGAGACCCAGTACTTC.

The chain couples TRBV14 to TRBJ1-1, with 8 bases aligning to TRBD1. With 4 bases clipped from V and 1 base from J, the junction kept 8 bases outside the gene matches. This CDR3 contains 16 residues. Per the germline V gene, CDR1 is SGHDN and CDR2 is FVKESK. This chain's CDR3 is CASSLGQGWRNTEAFF. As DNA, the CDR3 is TGTGCCAGCAGCCTCGGACAGGGATGGAGGAACACTGAAGCTTTCTTT.

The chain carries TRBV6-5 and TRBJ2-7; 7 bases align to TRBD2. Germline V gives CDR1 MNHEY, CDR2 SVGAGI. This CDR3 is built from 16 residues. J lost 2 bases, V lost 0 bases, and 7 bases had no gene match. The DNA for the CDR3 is TGTGCCAGCAGTTACTCGATGGGAGGGGCCCCCTACGAGCAGTACTTC. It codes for CASSYSMGGAPYEQYF.

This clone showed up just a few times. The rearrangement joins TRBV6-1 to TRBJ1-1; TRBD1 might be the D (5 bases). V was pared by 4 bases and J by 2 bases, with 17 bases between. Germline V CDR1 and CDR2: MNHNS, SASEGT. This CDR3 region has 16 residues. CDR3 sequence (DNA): TGTGCCAGCAGTGTATGGCTGGTGGGGGGAAACACTGAAGCTTTCTTT. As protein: CASSVWLVGGNTEAFF.

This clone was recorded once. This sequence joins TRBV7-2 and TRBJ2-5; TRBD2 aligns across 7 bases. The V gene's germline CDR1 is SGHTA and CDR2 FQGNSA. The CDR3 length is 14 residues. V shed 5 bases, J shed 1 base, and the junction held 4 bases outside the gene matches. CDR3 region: CASSPRTSQETQYF. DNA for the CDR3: TGTGCCAGCAGCCCCCGGACTAGCCAAGAGACCCAGTACTTC.

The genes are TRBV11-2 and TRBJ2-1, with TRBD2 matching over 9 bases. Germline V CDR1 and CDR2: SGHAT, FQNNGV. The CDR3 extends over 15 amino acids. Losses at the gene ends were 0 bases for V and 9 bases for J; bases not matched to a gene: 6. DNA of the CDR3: TGTGCCAGCAGCTTAGAAGCGGGACTAGCAGTTGAGCAGTTCTTC. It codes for CASSLEAGLAVEQFF.

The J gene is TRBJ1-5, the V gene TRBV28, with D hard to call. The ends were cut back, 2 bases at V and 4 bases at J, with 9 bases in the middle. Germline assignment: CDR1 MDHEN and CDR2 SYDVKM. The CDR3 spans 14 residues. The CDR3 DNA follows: TGTGCCAGCAGTTTAAGACTGCAGAATCAGCCCCAGCATTTT. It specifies CASSLRLQNQPQHF.

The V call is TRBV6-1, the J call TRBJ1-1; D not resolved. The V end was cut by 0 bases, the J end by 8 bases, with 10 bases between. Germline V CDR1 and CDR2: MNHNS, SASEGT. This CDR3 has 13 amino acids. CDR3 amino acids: CASSEAHRREAFF. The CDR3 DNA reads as TGTGCCAGCAGTGAAGCCCACCGTAGGGAAGCTTTCTTT.

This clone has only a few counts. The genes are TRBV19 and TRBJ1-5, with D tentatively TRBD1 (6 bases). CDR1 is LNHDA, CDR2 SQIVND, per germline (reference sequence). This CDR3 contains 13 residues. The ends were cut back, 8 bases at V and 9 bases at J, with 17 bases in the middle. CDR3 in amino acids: CASWRQGQGPQHF. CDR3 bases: TGTGCCAGTTGGAGGCAGGGACAAGGGCCCCAGCATTTT.

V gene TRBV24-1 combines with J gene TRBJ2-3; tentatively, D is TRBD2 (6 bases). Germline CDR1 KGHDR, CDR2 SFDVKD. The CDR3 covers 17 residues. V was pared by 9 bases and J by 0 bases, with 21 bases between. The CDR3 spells CATAPGTGFSSTDTQYF. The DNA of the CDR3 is TGTGCCACCGCCCCCGGGACTGGCTTTTCTAGCACAGATACGCAGTATTTT.